Below are 9 T cell receptor beta chains sequenced from a single sample in a study of shared clonotypes between healthy human individuals. Assay used: immunoSEQ multiplex PCR; TCRdb lists only in-frame clones, some missing. The sample comprises about 510,000 clones, more than 65% of which are singletons, and 10% to 15% rests with the top ten. The material sequenced was PBMCs. The source is a middle-aged woman in good health. Some clones in this sample may be carry-over from other donors' samples.

V is TRBV4-2 and J is TRBJ2-3; D uncertain. The V gene lost 1 base and the J gene lost 3 bases, with 8 bases spanning the gap. This CDR3 is 14 amino acids long. From germline, CDR1 is LGHNA and CDR2 YNFKEQ. This chain's CDR3 is CASSQGGVTDTQYF. The CDR3 coding sequence is TGTGCCAGCAGCCAAGGAGGCGTAACAGATACGCAGTATTTT.

The chain has TRBV7-8 and TRBJ2-7; D gene ambiguous. V lost 2 bases and J lost 7, with 9 bases in between. In germline, CDR1 is SGHVS, CDR2 FQNEAQ. The CDR3 contains 12 residues. CDR3 nucleotide sequence: TGTGCCAGCAGCTTACAAGTGGGGGAGCAGTACTTC. It encodes CASSLQVGEQYF.

The chain joins TRBV4-1 to TRBJ1-2; 8 bases line up with TRBD1. V was clipped by 0 bases and J by 4 bases; unmatched bases: 4. CDR3 size: 15 residues. Per the germline V gene, CDR1 is MGHRA and CDR2 is YSYEKL. For the CDR3, the DNA is TGCGCCAGCAGCCAAGAGGGACAGGCTACCTATGGCTACACCTTC. It yields the protein CASSQEGQATYGYTF.

V gene TRBV28 combines with J gene TRBJ1-5; no clear D. Trimming stripped 5 bases from V and 2 bases from J, with 16 bases between. In germline, CDR1 is MDHEN, CDR2 SYDVKM. The length of the CDR3 is 16 residues. The CDR3, as DNA: TGTGCCAGCAGTCCGCTGGATGGGGATGGCAATCAGCCCCAGCATTTT. It is translated as CASSPLDGDGNQPQHF.

Here the CDR3 DNA reads TGTGCCAGTAGCGGGGGCAGGGGGCTCGGGGAGACCCAGTACTTC. The encoded protein is CASSGGRGLGETQYF. V and J are TRBV19 and TRBJ2-5; 8 positions match TRBD1. Trimming removed 6 bases from V and 5 bases from J; junction bases left unmatched: 11. From germline, CDR1 is LNHDA and CDR2 SQIVND (reference sequence). The CDR3 sequence is 15 residues long.

This clone has more than one count but fewer than ten. V gene TRBV18 combines with J gene TRBJ2-7, with D maybe TRBD1 (6 bases). CDR1 and CDR2 from the germline V gene are KGHSH and LQKENI. There are 13 residues in the CDR3. The V end lost 1 base, the J end lost 3 bases, and 7 bases lay between the germline ends. The CDR3 sequence: CASSPLTGYEQYF. CDR3 sequence (DNA): TGTGCCAGCTCACCACTGACAGGCTACGAGCAGTACTTC.

The CDR3 loop reads CASSLTGTGQETQYF. The CDR3 DNA follows: TGTGCCAGCAGCTTAACAGGGACGGGCCAAGAGACCCAGTACTTC. The chain carries TRBV11-3 and TRBJ2-5, with D maybe TRBD1 (6 bases). Trimming removed 2 bases from V and 1 base from J, with 11 bases in between. Per germline, CDR1 SGHNT and CDR2 YENEEA. The CDR3 extends over 15 amino acids.

This clone was recorded a few times. The chain links TRBV15 to TRBJ2-5; TRBD2 agrees at 10 bases. The CDR3 runs 16 residues. Losses at the gene ends were 0 bases for V and 5 bases for J; bases not matched to a gene: 6. Germline CDR1 and CDR2: LNHNV and YYDKDF (reference sequence). The CDR3 region has the DNA TGTGCCACCAGCAGAGATTTAACTAGCGGGATTGAGACCCAGTACTTC. Residues: CATSRDLTSGIETQYF. Full variable domain (outside the CDR3, taken from reference TRBV15 and TRBJ2-5): DAMVIQNPRYQVTQFGKPVTLSCSQTLNHNVMYWYQQKSSQAPKLLFHYYDKDFNNEADTPDNFQSRRPNTSFCFLDIRSPGLGDTAMYLCATSRDLTSGIETQYFGPGTRLLVL.

The chain joins TRBV14 to TRBJ2-2, with no clear D. Germline V CDR1 and CDR2: SGHDN, FVKESK. The CDR3 contains 15 residues. V was shortened by 1 base and J by 4 bases, with 10 bases between the two germline ends. CDR3 protein: CASSQVNRPTGELFF. The CDR3 DNA reads TGTGCCAGCAGCCAAGTGAATCGGCCCACCGGGGAGCTGTTTTTT.